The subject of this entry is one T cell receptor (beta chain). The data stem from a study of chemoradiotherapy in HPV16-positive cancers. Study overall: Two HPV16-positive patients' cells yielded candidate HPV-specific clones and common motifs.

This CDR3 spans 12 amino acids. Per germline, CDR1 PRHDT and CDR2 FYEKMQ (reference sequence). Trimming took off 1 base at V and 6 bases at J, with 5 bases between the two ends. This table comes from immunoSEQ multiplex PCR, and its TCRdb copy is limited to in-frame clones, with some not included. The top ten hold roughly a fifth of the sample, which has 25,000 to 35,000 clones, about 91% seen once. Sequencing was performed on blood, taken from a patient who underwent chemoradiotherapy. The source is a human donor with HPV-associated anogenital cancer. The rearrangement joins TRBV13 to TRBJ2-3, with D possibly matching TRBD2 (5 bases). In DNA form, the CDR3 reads TGTGCCAGCAGCTTAGTAGCGGATACGCAGTATTTT. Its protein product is CASSLVADTQYF.